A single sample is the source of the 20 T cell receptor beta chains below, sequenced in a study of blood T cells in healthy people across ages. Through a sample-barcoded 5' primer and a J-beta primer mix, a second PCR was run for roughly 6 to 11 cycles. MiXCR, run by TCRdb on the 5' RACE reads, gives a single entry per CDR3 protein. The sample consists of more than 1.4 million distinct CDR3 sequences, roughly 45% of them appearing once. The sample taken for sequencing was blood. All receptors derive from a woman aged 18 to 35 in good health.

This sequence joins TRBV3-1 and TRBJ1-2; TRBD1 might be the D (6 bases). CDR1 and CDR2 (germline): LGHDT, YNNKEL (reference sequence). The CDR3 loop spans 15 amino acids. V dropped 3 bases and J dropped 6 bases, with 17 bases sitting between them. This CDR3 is CASSHPGTGQDGYTF. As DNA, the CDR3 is TGTGCCAGCAGCCACCCAGGAACAGGGCAGGATGGCTACACCTTC. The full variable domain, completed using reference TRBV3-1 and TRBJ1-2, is DTAVSQTPKYLVTQMGNDKSIKCEQNLGHDTMYWYKQDSKKFLKIMFSYNNKELIINETVPNRFSPKSPDKAHLNLHINSLELGDSAVYFCASSHPGTGQDGYTFGSGTRLTVV.

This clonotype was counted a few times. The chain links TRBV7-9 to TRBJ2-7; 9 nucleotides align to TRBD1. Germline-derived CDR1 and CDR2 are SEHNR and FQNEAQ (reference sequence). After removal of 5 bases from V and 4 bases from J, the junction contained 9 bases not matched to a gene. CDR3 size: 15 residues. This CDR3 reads CASSLFGDRAYEQYF. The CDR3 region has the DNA TGTGCCAGCAGCCTCTTTGGGGACAGGGCTTACGAGCAGTACTTC.

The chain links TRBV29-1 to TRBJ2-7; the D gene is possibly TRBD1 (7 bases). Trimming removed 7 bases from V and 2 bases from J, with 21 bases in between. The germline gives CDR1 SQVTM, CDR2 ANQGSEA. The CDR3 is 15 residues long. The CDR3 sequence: CSAFASDREAYEQYF. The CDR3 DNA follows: TGCAGCGCTTTTGCTTCCGACAGGGAGGCCTACGAGCAGTACTTC.

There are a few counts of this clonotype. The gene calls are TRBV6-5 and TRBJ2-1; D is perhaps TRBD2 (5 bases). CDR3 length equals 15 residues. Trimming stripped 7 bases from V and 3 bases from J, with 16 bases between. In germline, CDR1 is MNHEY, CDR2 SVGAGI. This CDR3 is CASTPEGRSYNEQFF. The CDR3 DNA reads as TGTGCCAGCACCCCCGAGGGTAGAAGCTACAATGAGCAGTTCTTC.

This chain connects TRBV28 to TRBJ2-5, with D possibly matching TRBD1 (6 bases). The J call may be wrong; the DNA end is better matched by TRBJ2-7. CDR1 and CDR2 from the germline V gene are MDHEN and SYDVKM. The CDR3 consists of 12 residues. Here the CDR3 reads CASKTGFPEQYF. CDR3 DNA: TGTGCCAGCAAAACAGGGTTCCCCGAGCAGTACTTC.

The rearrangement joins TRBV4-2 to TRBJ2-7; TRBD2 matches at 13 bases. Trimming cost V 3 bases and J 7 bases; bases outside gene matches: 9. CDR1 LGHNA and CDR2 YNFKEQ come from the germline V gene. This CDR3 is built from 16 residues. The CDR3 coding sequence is TGTGCCAGCAGCCAGCCCGGGACTAGCGGGAAGGGGGAGCAGTACTTC. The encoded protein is CASSQPGTSGKGEQYF.

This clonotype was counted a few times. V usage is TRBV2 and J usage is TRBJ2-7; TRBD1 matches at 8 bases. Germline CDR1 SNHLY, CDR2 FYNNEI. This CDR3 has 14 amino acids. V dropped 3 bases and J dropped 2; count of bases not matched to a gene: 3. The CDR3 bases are TGTGCCAGCAGTGACCCGACAGGGGCCTACGAGCAGTACTTC. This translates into CASSDPTGAYEQYF.

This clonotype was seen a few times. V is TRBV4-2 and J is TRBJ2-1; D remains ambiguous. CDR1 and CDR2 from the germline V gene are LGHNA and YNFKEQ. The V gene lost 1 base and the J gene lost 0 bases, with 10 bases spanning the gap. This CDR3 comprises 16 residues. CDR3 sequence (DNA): TGTGCCAGCAGCCAAGGGGCCGGGTACTCCTACAATGAGCAGTTCTTC. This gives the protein CASSQGAGYSYNEQFF.

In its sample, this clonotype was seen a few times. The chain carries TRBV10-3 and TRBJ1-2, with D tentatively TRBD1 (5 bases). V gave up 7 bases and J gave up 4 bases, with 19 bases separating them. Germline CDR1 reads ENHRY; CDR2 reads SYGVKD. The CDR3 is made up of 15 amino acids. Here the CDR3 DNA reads TGTGCCATCACCAGGGAGGCGGGGAGGAGCTATGGCTACACCTTC. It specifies CAITREAGRSYGYTF.

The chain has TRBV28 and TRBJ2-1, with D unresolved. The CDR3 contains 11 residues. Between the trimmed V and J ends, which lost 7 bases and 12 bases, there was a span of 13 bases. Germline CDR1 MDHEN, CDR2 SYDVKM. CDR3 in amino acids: CASKKEFAQFF. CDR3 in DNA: TGTGCCAGCAAAAAGGAGTTCGCGCAGTTCTTC.

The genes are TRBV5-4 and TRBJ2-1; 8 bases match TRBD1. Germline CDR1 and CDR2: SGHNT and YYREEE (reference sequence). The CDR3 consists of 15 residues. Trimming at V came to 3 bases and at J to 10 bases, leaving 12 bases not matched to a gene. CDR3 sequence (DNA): TGTGCCAGCAGCTCTGGACAGGGAAGGGGGTTAGAGCAGTTCTTC. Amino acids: CASSSGQGRGLEQFF. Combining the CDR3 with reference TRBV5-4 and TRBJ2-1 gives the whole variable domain ETGVTQSPTHLIKTRGQQVTLRCSSQSGHNTVSWYQQALGQGPQFIFQYYREEENGRGNFPPRFSGLQFPNYSSELNVNALELDDSALYLCASSSGQGRGLEQFFGPGTRLTVL.

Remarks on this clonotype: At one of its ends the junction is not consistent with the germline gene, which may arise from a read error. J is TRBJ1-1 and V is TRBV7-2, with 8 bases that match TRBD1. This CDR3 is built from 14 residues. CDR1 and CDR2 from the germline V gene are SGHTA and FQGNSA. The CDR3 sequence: CANSSQGGYTEAFF. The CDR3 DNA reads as TGTGCCAACAGCTCACAGGGGGGATATACTGAAGCTTTCTTT.

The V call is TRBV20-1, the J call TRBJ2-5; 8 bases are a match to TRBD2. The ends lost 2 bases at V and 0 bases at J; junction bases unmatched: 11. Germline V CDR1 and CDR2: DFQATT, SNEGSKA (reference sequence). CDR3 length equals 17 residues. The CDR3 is CSARSTSGGTYQETQYF. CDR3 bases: TGCAGTGCTAGATCCACTAGCGGAGGAACCTACCAAGAGACCCAGTACTTC.

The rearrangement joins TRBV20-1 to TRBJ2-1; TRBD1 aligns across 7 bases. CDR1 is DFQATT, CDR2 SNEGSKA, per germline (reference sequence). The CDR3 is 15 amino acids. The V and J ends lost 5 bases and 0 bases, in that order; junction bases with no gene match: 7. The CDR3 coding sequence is TGCAGTGCTCCTTCCGGGACAGCCTCCTACAATGAGCAGTTCTTC. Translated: CSAPSGTASYNEQFF.

In DNA form, the CDR3 reads TGCAGTGCTGCGTTGGGGACTAGGGGGGACAATGAGCAGTACTTC. Residues: CSAALGTRGDNEQYF. The chain employs TRBV20-1 and TRBJ2-5, with 8 nucleotides matching TRBD2. CDR1 and CDR2 (germline): DFQATT, SNEGSKA (reference sequence). This CDR3 comprises 15 residues. The V segment lost 5 bases and the J segment 11 bases; nucleotides outside the gene matches: 19.

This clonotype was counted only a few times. CDR3 DNA: TGCGCCAGCAGTTGGAAAGGCGACGATGGCTACACCTTC. This translates into CASSWKGDDGYTF. V usage is TRBV5-1 and J usage is TRBJ1-2; D not resolved. The V and J ends lost 5 bases and 6 bases respectively, with 14 bases between them. Germline V gene data show CDR1 as SGHRS and CDR2 as YFSETQ. There are 13 residues in the CDR3.

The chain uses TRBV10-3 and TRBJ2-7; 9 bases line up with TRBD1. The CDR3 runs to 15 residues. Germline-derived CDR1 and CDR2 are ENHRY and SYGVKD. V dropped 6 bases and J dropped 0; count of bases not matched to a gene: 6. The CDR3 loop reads CAISLGQGSSYEQYF. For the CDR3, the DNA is TGTGCCATCAGCCTCGGACAGGGGTCCTCCTACGAGCAGTACTTC.

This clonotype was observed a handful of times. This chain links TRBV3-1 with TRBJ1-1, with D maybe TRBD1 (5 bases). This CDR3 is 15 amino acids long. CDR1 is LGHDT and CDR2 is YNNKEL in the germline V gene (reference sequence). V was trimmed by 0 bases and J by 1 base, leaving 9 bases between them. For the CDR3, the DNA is TGTGCCAGCAGCCAAGATGGGGGAGCGAACACTGAAGCTTTCTTT. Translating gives CASSQDGGANTEAFF.

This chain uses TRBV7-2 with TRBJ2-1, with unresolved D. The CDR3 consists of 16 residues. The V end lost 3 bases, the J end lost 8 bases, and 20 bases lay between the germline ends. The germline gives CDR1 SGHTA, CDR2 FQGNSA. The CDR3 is CASSFLVGYPGDEQFF. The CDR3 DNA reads TGTGCCAGCAGCTTTCTAGTAGGGTACCCTGGGGATGAGCAGTTCTTC.

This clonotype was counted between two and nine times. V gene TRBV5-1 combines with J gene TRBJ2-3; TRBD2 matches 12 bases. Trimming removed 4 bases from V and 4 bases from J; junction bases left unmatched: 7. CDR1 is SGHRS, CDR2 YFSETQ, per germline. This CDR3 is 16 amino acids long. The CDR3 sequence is CASSIRLAGVADTQYF. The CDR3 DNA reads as TGCGCCAGCAGCATACGACTAGCGGGAGTGGCAGATACGCAGTATTTT.